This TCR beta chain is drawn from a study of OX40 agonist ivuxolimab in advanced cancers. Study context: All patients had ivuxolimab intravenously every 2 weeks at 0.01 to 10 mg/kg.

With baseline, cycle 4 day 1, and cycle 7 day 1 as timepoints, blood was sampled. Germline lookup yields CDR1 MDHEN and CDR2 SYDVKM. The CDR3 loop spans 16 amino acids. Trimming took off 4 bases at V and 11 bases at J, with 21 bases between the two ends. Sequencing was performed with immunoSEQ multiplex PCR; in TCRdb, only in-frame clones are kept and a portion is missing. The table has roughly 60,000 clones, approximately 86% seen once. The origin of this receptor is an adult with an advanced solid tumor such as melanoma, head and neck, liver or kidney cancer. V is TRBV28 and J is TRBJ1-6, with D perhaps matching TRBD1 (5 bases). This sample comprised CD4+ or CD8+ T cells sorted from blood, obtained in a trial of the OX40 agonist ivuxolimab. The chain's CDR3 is CASSSQEGLTGTPLHF. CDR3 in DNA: TGTGCCAGCAGTTCTCAGGAGGGACTCACAGGCACACCCCTCCACTTT.